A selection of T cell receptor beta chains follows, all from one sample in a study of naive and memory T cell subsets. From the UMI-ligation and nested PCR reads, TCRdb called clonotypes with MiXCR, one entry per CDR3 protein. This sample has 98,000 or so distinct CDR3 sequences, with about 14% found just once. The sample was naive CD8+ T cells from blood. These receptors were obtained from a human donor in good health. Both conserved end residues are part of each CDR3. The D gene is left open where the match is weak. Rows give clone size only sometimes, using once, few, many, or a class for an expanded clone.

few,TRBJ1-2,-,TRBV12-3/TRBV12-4,CASSFIDGYTF,TGTGCCAGCAGTTTCATTGACGGCTACACCTTC
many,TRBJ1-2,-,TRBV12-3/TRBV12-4,CASSTGQSWGYTF,TGTGCCAGCAGTACCGGACAGAGCTGGGGCTACACCTTC
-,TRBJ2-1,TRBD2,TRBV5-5,CASSGTSGQYNEQFF,TGTGCCAGCAGCGGGACTAGCGGGCAATACAATGAGCAGTTCTTC
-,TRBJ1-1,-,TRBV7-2,CASSFLDRGTEAFF,TGTGCCAGCAGCTTCCTAGACAGAGGAACTGAAGCTTTCTTT
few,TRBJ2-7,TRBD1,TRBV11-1,CASSFQGADNEQYF,TGTGCCAGCAGCTTTCAGGGGGCGGACAACGAGCAGTACTTC
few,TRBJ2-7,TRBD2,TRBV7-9,CASSLGRGTSEQYF,TGTGCCAGCAGCTTAGGTCGGGGGACTAGTGAGCAGTACTTC
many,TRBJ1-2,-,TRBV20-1,CSARDSGHQMRGYTF,TGCAGTGCTAGAGATTCCGGACACCAAATGCGTGGCTACACCTTC
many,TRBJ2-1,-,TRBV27,CASSLSSYNEQFF,TGTGCCAGCAGTTTATCAAGCTACAATGAGCAGTTCTTC
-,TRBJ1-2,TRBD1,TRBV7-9,CASSSWTGNYGYTF,TGTGCCAGCAGCTCCTGGACAGGAAACTATGGCTACACCTTC
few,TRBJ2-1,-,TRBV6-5,CASSYRDLGLVNEQFF,TGTGCCAGCAGTTACCGGGACCTGGGTCTGGTAAATGAGCAGTTCTTC
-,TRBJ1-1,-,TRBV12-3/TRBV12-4,CASRETALNTEAFF,TGTGCCAGCAGGGAGACAGCCCTGAACACTGAAGCTTTCTTT
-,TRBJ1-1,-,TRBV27,CASSFLMNTEAFF,TGTGCCAGCAGTTTCCTCATGAACACTGAAGCTTTCTTT
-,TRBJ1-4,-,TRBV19,CASSIWDRNEKLFF,TGTGCCAGTAGTATTTGGGACCGTAATGAAAAACTGTTTTTT
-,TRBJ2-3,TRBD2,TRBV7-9,CASRELAGEDTQYF,TGTGCCAGCAGAGAACTAGCGGGGGAAGATACGCAGTATTTT
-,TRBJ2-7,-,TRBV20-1,CSARTPEDSYEQYF,TGCAGTGCTAGGACGCCAGAGGACTCCTACGAGCAGTACTTC
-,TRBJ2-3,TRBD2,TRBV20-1,CSAPPEAGVSGTDTQYF,TGCAGTGCTCCCCCCGAAGCGGGAGTAAGTGGCACAGATACGCAGTATTTT
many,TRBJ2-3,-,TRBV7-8,CASSFRTGSSTDTQYF,TGTGCCAGCAGCTTTAGGACCGGGAGTAGCACAGATACGCAGTATTTT
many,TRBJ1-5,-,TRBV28,CASSFTSNQPQHF,TGTGCCAGCAGTTTCACTAGCAATCAGCCCCAGCATTTT
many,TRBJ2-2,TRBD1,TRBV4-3,CASSSRTGVLNTGELFF,TGCGCCAGCAGCTCCAGGACAGGGGTCCTCAACACCGGGGAGCTGTTTTTT
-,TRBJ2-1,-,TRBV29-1,CSGRDGPLEQFF,TGCAGCGGAAGGGACGGCCCCCTCGAGCAGTTCTTC
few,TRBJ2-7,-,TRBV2,CASTADEQYF,TGTGCCAGCACGGCTGACGAGCAGTACTTC
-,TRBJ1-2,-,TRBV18,CASSPSDSTHGYTF,TGTGCCAGCTCACCAAGTGACAGCACACATGGCTACACCTTC
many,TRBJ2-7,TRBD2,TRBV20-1,CSARDSGGRGPYEQYF,TGCAGTGCTAGAGATTCGGGCGGGAGGGGCCCCTACGAGCAGTACTTC
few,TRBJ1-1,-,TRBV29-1,CSVELTGTEAFF,TGCAGCGTTGAGCTCACAGGGACTGAAGCTTTCTTT
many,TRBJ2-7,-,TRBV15,CATAQSAPAIYEQYF,TGTGCCACCGCCCAATCGGCCCCCGCGATCTACGAGCAGTACTTC
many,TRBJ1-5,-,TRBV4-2,CASSQDLGGWDQPQHF,TGTGCCAGCAGCCAAGATCTCGGGGGATGGGATCAGCCCCAGCATTTT
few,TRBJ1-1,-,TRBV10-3,CAAGHPNTEAFF,TGTGCCGCCGGACATCCGAACACTGAAGCTTTCTTT
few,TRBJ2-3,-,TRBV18,CASSPSELRDTQYF,TGTGCCAGCTCCCCAAGCGAACTAAGAGATACGCAGTATTTT
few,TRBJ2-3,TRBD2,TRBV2,CASSLPLAGDTDTQYF,TGTGCCAGCAGCCTACCACTAGCGGGGGACACAGATACGCAGTATTTT